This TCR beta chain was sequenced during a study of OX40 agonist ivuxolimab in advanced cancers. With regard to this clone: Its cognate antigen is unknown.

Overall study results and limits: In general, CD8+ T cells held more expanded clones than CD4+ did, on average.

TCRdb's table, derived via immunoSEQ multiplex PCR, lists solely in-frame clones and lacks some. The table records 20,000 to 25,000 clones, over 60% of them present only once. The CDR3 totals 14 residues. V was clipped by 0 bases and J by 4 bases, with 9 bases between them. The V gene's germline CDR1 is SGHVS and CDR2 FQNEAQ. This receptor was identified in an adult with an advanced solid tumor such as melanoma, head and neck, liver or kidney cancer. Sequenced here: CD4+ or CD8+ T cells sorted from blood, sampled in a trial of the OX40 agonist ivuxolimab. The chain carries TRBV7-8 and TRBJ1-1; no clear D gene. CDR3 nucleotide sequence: TGTGCCAGCAGCTTAGCGCGAGACCCCACTGAAGCTTTCTTT. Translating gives CASSLARDPTEAFF.